The 2 T cell receptor beta chains below were found in one sample sequenced in a study of monozygotic twins with inflammatory bowel disease (dated by TCRdb to about 2019). The library was built by means of 5' RACE. TCRdb names Illumina HiSeq 2500 as the instrument used. TCRdb reprocessed the reads; each CDR3 protein sequence makes one entry, and DNA is unavailable. The table for this sample lists about 200,000 distinct CDR3 sequences. Roughly 7.7% of the sample rests with the top ten. The source material was blood. These TCRs come from a human donor with ulcerative colitis or Crohn's disease, or a healthy co-twin of an affected twin (not recorded which).

The chain joins TRBV4-1 to TRBJ1-6; TCRdb calls TRBD1, which cannot be checked without DNA. Germline V gives CDR1 MGHRA, CDR2 YSYEKL. The CDR3 length is 16 residues. CDR3 residues: CASSQGWGSGLAPLHF.

The chain employs TRBV14 and TRBJ2-1. Germline lookup yields CDR1 SGHDN and CDR2 FVKESK. This CDR3 is 14 amino acids long. Here the CDR3 reads CASAETISYNEQFF.